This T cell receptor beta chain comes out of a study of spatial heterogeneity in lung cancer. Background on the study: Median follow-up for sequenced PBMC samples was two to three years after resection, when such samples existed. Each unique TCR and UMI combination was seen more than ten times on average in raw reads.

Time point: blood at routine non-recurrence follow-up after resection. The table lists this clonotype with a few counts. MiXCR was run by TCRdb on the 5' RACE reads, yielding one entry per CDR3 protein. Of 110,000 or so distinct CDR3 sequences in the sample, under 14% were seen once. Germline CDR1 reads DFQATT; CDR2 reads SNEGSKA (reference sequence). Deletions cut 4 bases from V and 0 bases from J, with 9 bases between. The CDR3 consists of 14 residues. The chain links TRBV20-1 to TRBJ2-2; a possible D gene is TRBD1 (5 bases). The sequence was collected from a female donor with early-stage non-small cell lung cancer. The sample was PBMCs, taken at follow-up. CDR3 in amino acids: CSATDSANTGELFF. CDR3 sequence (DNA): TGCAGTGCTACCGACAGCGCGAACACCGGGGAGCTGTTTTTT.